A selection of T cell receptor beta chains follows, all from one sample in a study of T-cell reconstitution after alpha-beta-depleted transplantation in children. One entry per CDR3 protein, called by TCRdb with MiXCR from the PCR reads. Altogether fewer than 550,000 distinct CDR3 sequences are present, over 10% being singletons, with the ten largest covering about 14%. The sequencing here drew on PBMCs, mostly from graft donor cells, taken 180 days after TCRalphabeta/CD19-depleted stem cell transplant. The receptors here all came from a female patient aged 2-9 years who had a stem cell transplant for aplastic anemia, so the T cells may come from the graft donor. Each CDR3 is given with its conserved first and last residue. D genes are given only for firm matches. Only part of the rows carry a size: once, few, many, or a class if the clone is expanded.

CDR3 protein,CDR3 DNA,V gene,J gene,D gene,clone size
CASSPMRYTGELFF,TGTGCCAGCTCACCAATGAGATACACCGGGGAGCTGTTTTTT,TRBV18,TRBJ2-2,-,-
CASSLFGASGRANTQYF,TGTGCCAGCAGCCTATTCGGGGCTAGCGGGAGGGCGAATACGCAGTATTTT,TRBV28,TRBJ2-3,TRBD2,many
CATSRDRDYPKKYF,TGTGCCACCAGCAGAGATAGGGACTACCCTAAGAAGTACTTC,TRBV15,TRBJ2-7,TRBD2,-
CASSLPGERSSYEHYF,TGTGCCAGCAGTTTACCGGGAGAGCGTAGCTCCTACGAGCATTACTTC,TRBV28,TRBJ2-7,-,-
CASSLVGSGMENEQYF,TGTGCCAGCAGCTTAGTTGGTAGCGGGATGGAGAACGAGCAGTACTTC,TRBV7-2,TRBJ2-7,TRBD2,-
CASSYLRQVSDEQFF,TGTGCCAGCAGTTACCTCAGACAGGTTAGCGATGAGCAGTTCTTC,TRBV6-2/TRBV6-3,TRBJ2-1,-,many
CASSVATSGRLYEQYF,TGTGCCAGCAGCGTTGCGACTAGCGGGAGGCTCTACGAGCAGTACTTC,TRBV14,TRBJ2-7,TRBD2,few
CASSGTRSYEQYF,TGTGCCAGCAGCGGAACTCGTTCCTACGAGCAGTACTTC,TRBV7-9,TRBJ2-7,-,few
CASRDGPGQETQYF,TGTGCCAGCAGGGATGGACCGGGACAAGAGACCCAGTACTTC,TRBV12-3/TRBV12-4,TRBJ2-5,-,many
CASSQASVMRVFRNTEAFF,TGTGCCAGTAGCCAAGCCTCGGTGATGCGGGTTTTTCGGAACACTGAAGCTTTCTTT,TRBV19,TRBJ1-1,-,few
CASTSTTGGYTF,TGTGCCAGCACCTCGACCACTGGTGGCTACACCTTC,TRBV12-3/TRBV12-4,TRBJ1-2,-,-
CASSTGQAYGYTF,TGTGCCAGTAGTACCGGACAGGCGTATGGCTACACCTTC,TRBV19,TRBJ1-2,TRBD1,-
CASSSGTVEAETQYF,TGTGCCAGCAGCTCCGGGACGGTGGAGGCAGAGACCCAGTACTTC,TRBV5-5,TRBJ2-5,-,few
CASSLSGRNYGYTF,TGTGCCAGCAGTTTATCCGGCCGAAACTATGGCTACACCTTC,TRBV27,TRBJ1-2,-,few
CASSSYRLPTYEQYF,TGTGCCAGCAGCTCCTACAGGCTACCTACCTACGAGCAGTACTTC,TRBV28,TRBJ2-7,-,few
CASTVPGVGEQFF,TGTGCCAGCACCGTACCGGGGGTCGGTGAGCAGTTCTTC,TRBV28,TRBJ2-1,-,few
CASSSGTGSTEAFF,TGTGCCAGCAGTTCCGGGACAGGGTCGACTGAAGCTTTCTTT,TRBV27,TRBJ1-1,TRBD1,many
CASSRGAGGRNTGELFF,TGTGCCAGCAGCCGCGGGGCGGGAGGGAGGAACACCGGGGAGCTGTTTTTT,TRBV12-3/TRBV12-4,TRBJ2-2,TRBD2,-
CSVSQGSNQPQHF,TGCAGTGTAAGTCAGGGATCCAATCAGCCCCAGCATTTT,TRBV20-1,TRBJ1-5,-,-
CSARARDGIYGYTF,TGCAGTGCTAGAGCCCGGGACGGGATCTATGGCTACACCTTC,TRBV20-1,TRBJ1-2,-,few
CASLSRQGANTESFF,TGTGCCAGCCTTTCAAGACAGGGGGCTAACACTGAATCTTTCTTT,TRBV28,TRBJ1-1,TRBD1,-
CASSPRSGSRHTQYF,TGTGCCAGCAGCCCCCGTAGCGGGAGTAGACATACGCAGTATTTT,TRBV14,TRBJ2-3,TRBD2,many
CASKPTGVGIQYF,TGTGCCAGCAAGCCGACGGGGGTTGGCATTCAGTACTTC,TRBV6-1,TRBJ2-4,-,once
CASSFQGGDTQYF,TGTGCCAGCAGCTTCCAGGGAGGAGATACGCAGTATTTT,TRBV7-9,TRBJ2-3,-,-
CASSLIPLPGNTIYF,TGTGCCAGCAGCCTTATCCCCCTCCCCGGAAACACCATATATTTT,TRBV12-3/TRBV12-4,TRBJ1-3,-,many
CASSQDTRYGYTF,TGTGCCAGCAGCCAAGATACCCGCTATGGCTACACCTTC,TRBV4-2,TRBJ1-2,-,-
CASSPRGIGGTDTQYF,TGTGCCAGCAGCCCCAGGGGGATCGGGGGCACAGATACGCAGTATTTT,TRBV4-2,TRBJ2-3,TRBD1,few
CAISFPDGADTQYF,TGTGCCATCAGTTTCCCCGACGGGGCAGATACGCAGTATTTT,TRBV10-3,TRBJ2-3,-,-
CASRSRDSPLHF,TGCGCCAGCAGGTCAAGAGATTCACCCCTCCACTTT,TRBV5-1,TRBJ1-6,-,few
CASSPGATANTEAFF,TGTGCCAGCTCACCGGGGGCCACAGCCAACACTGAAGCTTTCTTT,TRBV18,TRBJ1-1,-,-
CASSPTPEGAHEQYF,TGTGCCAGCAGCCCAACCCCGGAGGGGGCCCACGAGCAGTACTTC,TRBV12-3/TRBV12-4,TRBJ2-7,-,few
CASSLGGASGSQQYF,TGTGCCAGCAGCTTAGGGGGGGCTAGCGGGTCGCAGCAGTACTTC,TRBV7-6,TRBJ2-7,TRBD2,few
CASSPASGREQFF,TGTGCCAGCTCACCAGCTAGCGGGCGTGAGCAGTTCTTC,TRBV18,TRBJ2-1,TRBD2,many
CASSALGTGGSYEQYF,TGTGCCAGCAGCGCCTTGGGGACAGGGGGCTCCTACGAGCAGTACTTC,TRBV3-1,TRBJ2-7,TRBD1,many